The text below deals with one T cell receptor (beta chain). No antigen is known for it. The data are from a study of cytomegalovirus exposure and HLA in healthy donors. With 60 Vbeta and 13 Jbeta primers, the PCR was carried out. In the original analysis: The authors later counted around 80 million unique TCR beta chains, about 11 million of them shared. Assay: immunoSEQ multiplex PCR; the TCRdb copy retains only in-frame clones and omits some. D and trimming were read from the DNA, whereas the V and J calls and clone size are those reported in that table. In all, the sample yields more than 95,000 clones. Study-level points and caveats: At a 0.05 false discovery rate, a later analysis found roughly 17,000 TCR beta sequences to be associated with HLA alleles.

The CDR3 spans 14 residues. The germline CDR1 and CDR2 sequences are MNHNS and SASEGT. The ends lost 10 bases at V and 4 bases at J; junction bases unmatched: 5. This sequence originates from a young man in good health and CMV-seronegative. The sample was PBMCs. The V call is TRBV6-1, the J call TRBJ2-1; TRBD2 agrees at 12 bases. CDR3 region: CATQTSGGYNEQFF. The DNA of the CDR3 is TGTGCCACCCAAACTAGCGGGGGGTACAATGAGCAGTTCTTC.